The rows below give T cell receptor beta chains drawn from one sample of a study of molecular identifiers for immune sequencing clone quantification. From the PCR reads, TCRdb called clonotypes with MiXCR, one entry per CDR3 protein. Counted here are 300,000 to 400,000 distinct CDR3 sequences, roughly a quarter occurring once; the ten biggest clones make up about 0.74%. Sequences were obtained from naive CD8+ T cells from blood, with Jurkat cell RNA spiked in. The receptors were sampled from a human donor in good health. Some libraries in this study had Jurkat cell RNA spiked in. The CDR3 runs from the conserved cysteine through the conserved F or W. D genes are given only for firm matches.

V | D | CDR3
TRBV29-1 | - | CSALDQVGYTF
TRBV5-6 | - | CASSSGAGACNEQFF
TRBV12-3/TRBV12-4 | - | CASSPPGELFF
TRBV6-5 | - | CASSYSSWTAASPSSGNTIYF
TRBV11-2 | - | CASSLDSGDTQYF
TRBV19 | TRBD2 | CASSSSSGGLNEQFF
TRBV5-5 | - | CASSNGRIAYEQYF
TRBV11-2 | - | CASSTPGGLFEQFF
TRBV28 | - | CASSFRGARDNEQFF
TRBV27 | - | CPSSPSLYEQYF
TRBV4-3 | - | CASSQEMAQVLNEQYF
TRBV10-3 | - | CAIRPEDRRVETQYF
TRBV11-2 | TRBD2 | CASSYSGASTGELFF
TRBV7-9 | TRBD1 | CASSRGTGELYGTDTQYF